The present entry profiles one T cell receptor (beta chain) with its context. Trimming cost V 0 bases and J 0 bases, with 10 bases left between them. The CDR3 extends over 16 amino acids. Per germline, CDR1 LGHDT and CDR2 YNNKEL (reference sequence). TCRdb keeps only in-frame clones here, not all; method: immunoSEQ multiplex PCR. The sample lists 120,000 to 150,000 clones; roughly 90% were seen once. The sample comes from a study of Ad26.COV2.S vaccination and SARS-CoV-2 variants. This receptor was identified in a human donor who had recovered from COVID-19. The specimen comprised peripheral blood, sampled after recovery from COVID-19. The chain recombines TRBV3-1 (or the pseudogene TRBV3-2) with TRBJ2-3; D is ambiguous. The CDR3: CASSQDRGSSTDTQYF. CDR3 in DNA: TGTGCCAGCAGCCAAGATCGTGGCTCTAGCACAGATACGCAGTATTTT.